The 14 T cell receptor beta chains in this list originate from one sample, sequenced in a study of blood T cell repertoires in COVID-19. Method: immunoSEQ multiplex PCR; TCRdb's copy keeps in-frame clones and lacks some. The data show roughly 240,000 clones, roughly 80% seen once. Sequencing was performed on peripheral blood. The receptors stem from a man aged 60-69 years who had recovered from COVID-19.

Comments on this clone: The sample carries other DNA sequences with the same CDR3. This chain uses TRBV5-1 with TRBJ1-1; no clear D gene. V was shortened by 0 bases and J by 2 bases, with 8 bases between the two germline ends. The CDR3 is made up of 14 amino acids. The germline V gene encodes CDR1 SGHRS and CDR2 YFSETQ. For the CDR3, the DNA is TGCGCCAGCAGCTTGGCTGGCGGCAACACTGAAGCTTTCTTT. Its translation: CASSLAGGNTEAFF. Full variable domain (remainder filled in from reference TRBV5-1 and TRBJ1-1): KAGVTQTPRYLIKTRGQQVTLSCSPISGHRSVSWYQQTPGQGLQFLFEYFSETQRNKGNFPGRFSGRQFSNSRSEMNVSTLELGDSALYLCASSLAGGNTEAFFGQGTRLTVV.

This sequence joins TRBV7-2 and TRBJ2-7; D may be TRBD2 (6 bases). The CDR3 totals 15 residues. Germline CDR1 SGHTA, CDR2 FQGNSA. Trimming left V 1 base short and J 3 bases short, with 13 bases between. The CDR3 sequence is CASSLDASARYEQYF. Written as DNA, the CDR3 is TGTGCCAGCAGCTTAGATGCTAGCGCCCGCTACGAGCAGTACTTC.

This chain uses TRBV3-1 (or the pseudogene TRBV3-2) with TRBJ1-1; 8 bases line up with TRBD1. Trimming at V came to 4 bases and at J to 8 bases, leaving 3 bases not matched to a gene. Germline V gene data show CDR1 as LGHDT and CDR2 as YNNKEL (reference sequence). The length of the CDR3 is 12 residues. CDR3 loop: CASSRTGLEAFF. CDR3 in DNA: TGTGCCAGCAGCCGGACAGGGCTGGAAGCTTTCTTT.

The CDR3 sequence: CASSQKTPPGTGGLGGPDTQYF. In DNA, the CDR3 is TGTGCCAGCTCACAAAAAACCCCACCCGGGACAGGGGGGCTCGGGGGCCCAGATACGCAGTATTTT. This chain joins TRBV18 and TRBJ2-3, with 11 positions matching TRBD1. CDR3 length: 22 residues. Germline V gene data show CDR1 as KGHSH and CDR2 as LQKENI. V lost 4 bases and J lost 4; bases outside the gene matches: 25.

In this sample, this clone turned up once. The chain uses TRBV5-6 and TRBJ1-6; no firm D call. Trimming removed 2 bases from V and 7 bases from J, with 13 bases in between. CDR1 is SGHDT and CDR2 is YYEEEE in the germline V gene. This CDR3 region has 15 residues. CDR3 region: CASSFYQVKNSPLHF. The CDR3 DNA is TGTGCCAGCAGCTTCTACCAGGTGAAGAATTCACCCCTCCACTTT.

The chain recombines TRBV5-1 with TRBJ2-3; D remains ambiguous. CDR1 is SGHRS, CDR2 YFSETQ, per germline. The CDR3 is 14 amino acids. The V end was cut by 3 bases, the J end by 2 bases, with 10 bases between. The DNA for the CDR3 is TGCGCCAGCAGCTCCGTGGGCGTCACAGATACGCAGTATTTT. Its protein is CASSSVGVTDTQYF.

This clone appeared once. The V call is TRBV3-1 (or the pseudogene TRBV3-2), the J call TRBJ2-1; D unresolved. Germline V gives CDR1 LGHDT, CDR2 YNNKEL (reference sequence). CDR3 length: 18 residues. The V and J ends lost 4 bases and 7 bases respectively, with 26 bases between them. The CDR3 loop is CASSLPVEVPGPSNEQFF. The CDR3 DNA reads TGTGCCAGCAGCCTGCCCGTTGAAGTCCCCGGTCCCTCGAATGAGCAGTTCTTC.

The rearrangement links TRBV19 to TRBJ1-1, with 9 bases lining up with TRBD1. This CDR3 is 14 amino acids long. V trimming: 8 bases; J trimming: 4 bases; junction bases outside the gene matches: 8. Per germline, CDR1 LNHDA and CDR2 SQIVND (reference sequence). The DNA for the CDR3 is TGTGCCAGTCACAGGGGGCGCCGGGGCACTGAAGCTTTCTTT. It specifies CASHRGRRGTEAFF.

The chain recombines TRBV28 with TRBJ1-2; D might be TRBD1 (5 bases). The CDR3 extends over 14 amino acids. CDR1 is MDHEN, CDR2 SYDVKM, per germline. V was pared by 6 bases and J by 4 bases, with 15 bases between. The CDR3 nucleotides are TGTGCCAGCAGCGATGAAAGGGGTGCCTATGGCTACACCTTC. It yields the protein CASSDERGAYGYTF.

The chain links TRBV6-5 to TRBJ1-6; D is unclear. The V end was cut by 2 bases, the J end by 4 bases, with 9 bases between. The CDR3 is made up of 15 amino acids. Germline V gives CDR1 MNHEY, CDR2 SVGAGI. The CDR3 region is CASSYRLLYNSPLHF. The DNA of the CDR3 is TGTGCCAGCAGTTACCGACTCCTATATAATTCACCCCTCCACTTT.

The chain recombines TRBV3-1 (or the pseudogene TRBV3-2) with TRBJ2-1, with 9 bases lining up with TRBD2. The CDR3 runs 16 residues. V shed 0 bases, J shed 8 bases, and the junction held 8 bases outside the gene matches. The V gene's germline CDR1 is LGHDT and CDR2 YNNKEL (reference sequence). In DNA, the CDR3 is TGTGCCAGCAGCCAAGATCAGGCGGGAGGGCCAGATGAGCAGTTCTTC. Translating it yields CASSQDQAGGPDEQFF.

This chain connects TRBV30 to TRBJ2-1; 12 nucleotides agree with TRBD2. Germline loops: CDR1 GTSNPN, CDR2 SVGIG (reference sequence). CDR3 size: 14 residues. The ends lost 3 bases at V and 7 bases at J; junction bases unmatched: 4. Here the CDR3 DNA reads TGTGCCTGGAGCGCTAGCGGGGGGGCGAATGAGCAGTTCTTC. Protein sequence: CAWSASGGANEQFF.

This chain links TRBV7-8 with TRBJ1-5; D uncertain. Germline V gives CDR1 SGHVS, CDR2 FQNEAQ. Between the trimmed V and J ends, which lost 3 bases and 7 bases, there was a span of 16 bases. The CDR3 consists of 15 residues. The CDR3 spells CASSLSFGELQPQHF. For the CDR3, the DNA is TGTGCCAGCAGCTTGTCGTTCGGGGAGCTGCAGCCCCAGCATTTT.

This clone has a handful of counts. The chain recombines TRBV28 with TRBJ1-5, with D possibly TRBD1 on 6 matching bases. This CDR3 is 16 amino acids long. Trimming took 6 bases from V and 6 from J, leaving 21 bases between them. Germline V gene lookup returns CDR1 MDHEN and CDR2 SYDVKM. In DNA form, the CDR3 reads TGTGCCAGCAGCACTAGAATCCGGGGGGCGGCTCAGCCCCAGCATTTT. This gives the protein CASSTRIRGAAQPQHF.